The clone carrying this TCR beta chain has only a few counts. Time point here: persistent/refractory GD, antithyroid drugs over 5 years with positive TRAb. RNA from PBMCs was the source of the TCR library. CDR3 regions were amplified by Arm-PCR using iRepertoire HTBI primers to build TCR beta libraries. TCRdb re-analysed the multiplex PCR reads in MiXCR, keeping a single row per CDR3 protein. The table lists some 440,000 distinct CDR3 sequences, about 20% of them singletons, with 6.5% to 10% in the top ten. The data were obtained in a study of regulatory T cells in long-lasting Graves disease. There are 14 residues in the CDR3. Per germline, CDR1 LNHDA and CDR2 SQIVND (reference sequence). Trimming shortened V by 5 bases and J by 5 bases, and 15 bases separated the two germline ends.

This TCR was sampled from a female donor with Graves disease. The chain uses TRBV19 and TRBJ1-1; D may be TRBD1 (5 bases). Material: peripheral blood mononuclear cells (PBMCs), obtained when the disease was refractory, from a patient treated with antithyroid drugs. CDR3 DNA: TGTGCCAGTAGTTCAAGCTGGGGCCAGACTGAAGCTTTCTTT. As protein: CASSSSWGQTEAFF. The full variable domain, rest sourced from reference TRBV19 and TRBJ1-1, is DGGITQSPKYLFRKEGQNVTLSCEQNLNHDAMYWYRQDPGQGLRLIYYSQIVNDFQKGDIAEGYSVSREKKESFPLTVTSAQKNPTAFYLCASSSSWGQTEAFFGQGTRLTVV.